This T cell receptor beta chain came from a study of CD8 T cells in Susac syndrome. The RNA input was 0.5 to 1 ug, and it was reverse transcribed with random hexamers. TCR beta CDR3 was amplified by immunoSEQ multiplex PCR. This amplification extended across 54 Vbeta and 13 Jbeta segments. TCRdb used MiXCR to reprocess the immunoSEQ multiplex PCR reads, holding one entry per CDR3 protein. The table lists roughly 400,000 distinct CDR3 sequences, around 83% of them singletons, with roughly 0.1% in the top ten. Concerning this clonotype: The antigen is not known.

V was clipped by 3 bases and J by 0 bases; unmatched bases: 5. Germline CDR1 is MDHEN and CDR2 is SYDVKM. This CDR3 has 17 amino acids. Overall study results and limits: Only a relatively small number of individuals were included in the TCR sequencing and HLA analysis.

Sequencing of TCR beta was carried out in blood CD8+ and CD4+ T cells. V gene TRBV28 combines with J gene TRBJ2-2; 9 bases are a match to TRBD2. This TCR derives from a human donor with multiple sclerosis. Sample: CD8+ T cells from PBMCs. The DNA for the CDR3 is TGTGCCAGCAGTTTCAGCGGGGGGTGGTCGAACACCGGGGAGCTGTTTTTT. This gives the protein CASSFSGGWSNTGELFF.